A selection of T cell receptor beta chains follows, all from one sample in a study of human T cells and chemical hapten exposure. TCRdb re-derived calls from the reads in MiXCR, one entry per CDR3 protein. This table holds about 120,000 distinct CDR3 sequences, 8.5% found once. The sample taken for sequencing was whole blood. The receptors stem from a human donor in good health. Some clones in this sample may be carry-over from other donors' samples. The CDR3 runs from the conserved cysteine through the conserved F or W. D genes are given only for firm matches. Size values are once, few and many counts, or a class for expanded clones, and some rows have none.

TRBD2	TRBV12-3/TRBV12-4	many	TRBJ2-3	TGTGCCAGCAGTGGTAGGACTAGCGGGGGGAAGAATACGCAGTATTTT	CASSGRTSGGKNTQYF
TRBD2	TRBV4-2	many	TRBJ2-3	TGTGCCAGCAGCTCTACTAGCGGGGATGCAGATACGCAGTATTTT	CASSSTSGDADTQYF
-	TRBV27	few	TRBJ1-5	TGTGCCAGCAGTTTACTGGCAGGGCATCAGCCCCAGCATTTT	CASSLLAGHQPQHF
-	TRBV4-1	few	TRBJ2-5	TGCGCCAGCAGCCAAGATCTCACTATCGGGGTTCAAGAGACCCAGTACTTC	CASSQDLTIGVQETQYF
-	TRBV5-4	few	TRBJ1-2	TGTGCCAGCAGCTTGGCAGGGTTGGGCAGCTATGGCTACACCTTC	CASSLAGLGSYGYTF
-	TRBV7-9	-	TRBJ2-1	TGTGCCAGCAGCTCCCGGAACGTCTACAATGAGCAGTTCTTC	CASSSRNVYNEQFF
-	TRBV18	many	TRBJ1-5	TGTGCCAGCTCACCTTTCGACAGAGCCTTCAATCAGCCCCAGCATTTT	CASSPFDRAFNQPQHF
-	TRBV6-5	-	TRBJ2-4	TGTGCCAGCAGTTACTCTCCTGGCGCGCGAGCCAAAAACATTCAGTACTTC	CASSYSPGARAKNIQYF
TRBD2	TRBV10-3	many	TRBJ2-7	TGTGCCATCAGTGGGGGGAGGGACTACGAGCAGTACTTC	CAISGGRDYEQYF
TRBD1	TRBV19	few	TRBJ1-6	TGTGCCAGTAGCGGGGACAGGGGGCCCTATAATTCACCCCTCCACTTT	CASSGDRGPYNSPLHF
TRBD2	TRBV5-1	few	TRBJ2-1	TGCGCCAGCAGCTTGGGTCTAGCGGGGTTCAATGAGCAGTTCTTC	CASSLGLAGFNEQFF
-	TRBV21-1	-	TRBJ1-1	TGTGCCAGCAGCAAAGGCCATGTGGTCGGGGCCAGCACGAACACTGAAGCTTTCTTT	CASSKGHVVGASTNTEAFF
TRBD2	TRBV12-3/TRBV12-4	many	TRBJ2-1	TGTGCCAGCAGCCGTAGCGGGAGATCCTACAATGAGCAGTTCTTC	CASSRSGRSYNEQFF
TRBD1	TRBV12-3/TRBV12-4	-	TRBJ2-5	TGTGCCAGCAGTTGGACCGACAGGGGGCCCCAAGAGACCCAGTACTTC	CASSWTDRGPQETQYF
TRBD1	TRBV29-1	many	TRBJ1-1	TGCAGCGTGAAAAAGACAGGGTCGAACACTGAAGCTTTCTTT	CSVKKTGSNTEAFF
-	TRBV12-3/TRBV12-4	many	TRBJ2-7	TGTGCCAGCAGTTCCCAGGGCCTCTCCTACGAGCAGTACTTC	CASSSQGLSYEQYF
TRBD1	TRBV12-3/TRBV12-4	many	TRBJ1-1	TGTGCCAGCAGTTTGACAGGGGGCAGAAACACTGAAGCTTTCTTT	CASSLTGGRNTEAFF
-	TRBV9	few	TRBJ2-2	TGTGCCAGCAGCGTAGCGGCAGGGGGGACCGGGGAGCTGTTTTTT	CASSVAAGGTGELFF
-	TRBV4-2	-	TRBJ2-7	TGTGCCAGCAGCCAAGTCTGGGGGATTTCCCACGAGCAGTACTTC	CASSQVWGISHEQYF
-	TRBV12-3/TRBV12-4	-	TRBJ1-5	TGTGCCAGCAGTTCGGGTGGAGGGGAGAATCAGCCCCAGCATTTT	CASSSGGGENQPQHF
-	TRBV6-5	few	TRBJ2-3	TGTGCCAGCAGTTACCAGGCAAACTCAGATACGCAGTATTTT	CASSYQANSDTQYF
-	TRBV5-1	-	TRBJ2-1	TGCGCCAGCAGCTTTCTCCCGTCTGTGGACAATGAGCAGTTCTTC	CASSFLPSVDNEQFF
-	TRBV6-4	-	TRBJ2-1	TGTGCCAGCAGTGACTCAGTAGGGGTGGATAATGAGCAGTTCTTC	CASSDSVGVDNEQFF
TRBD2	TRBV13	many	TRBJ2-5	TGTGCCAGTAGGGAGGGGCTCCAAGAGACCCAGTACTTC	CASREGLQETQYF
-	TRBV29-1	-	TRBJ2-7	TGCAGCGTCACCGGGCCAGGCGTCTACGAGCAGTACTTC	CSVTGPGVYEQYF
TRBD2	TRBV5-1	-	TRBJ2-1	TGCGCCAGCAGCTCCCTAGCGGGAGACAATGAGCAGTTCTTC	CASSSLAGDNEQFF
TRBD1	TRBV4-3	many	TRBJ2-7	TGCGCCAGCAGCCAGGGGACAGGGCTATACGAGCAGTACTTC	CASSQGTGLYEQYF
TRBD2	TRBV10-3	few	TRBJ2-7	TGTGCCATCAGTGGGACGGGACTAGCGGGAGCCCCAGTCTACGAGCAGTACTTC	CAISGTGLAGAPVYEQYF
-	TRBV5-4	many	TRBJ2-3	TGTGCCAGCAGCTTGGATCCGTACACAGATACGCAGTATTTT	CASSLDPYTDTQYF
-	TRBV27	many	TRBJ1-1	TGTGCCAGCAGTTTAAGCTTGGGGAACACTGAAGCTTTCTTT	CASSLSLGNTEAFF
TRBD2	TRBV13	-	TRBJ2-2	TGTGCCAGCAGCTTAGTGGCTAGCGGTAGAACCGGGGAGCTGTTTTTT	CASSLVASGRTGELFF
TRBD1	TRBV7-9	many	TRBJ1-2	TGTGCCAGCAGCCCCGGACAGGGGCATGGCTACACCTTC	CASSPGQGHGYTF
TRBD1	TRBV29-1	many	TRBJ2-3	TGCAGCGTCCGGACAGGCGGCACAGATACGCAGTATTTT	CSVRTGGTDTQYF
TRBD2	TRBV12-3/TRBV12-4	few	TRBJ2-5	TGTGCCAGCAGTTTTGGGACTAGGGGTAACGGAGAGACCCAGTACTTC	CASSFGTRGNGETQYF
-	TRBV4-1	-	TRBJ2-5	TGCGCCAGCAGCCAGGAATCAATTTTGGGACGGACCAAAGAGACCCAGTACTTC	CASSQESILGRTKETQYF
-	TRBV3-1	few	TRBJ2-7	TGTGCCAGCAGCCAAGATCTTCGACTAGACGAGCAGTACTTC	CASSQDLRLDEQYF
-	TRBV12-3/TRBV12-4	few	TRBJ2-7	TGTGCCAGCAGCCGAGGGGCGGTCAGCTACGAGCAGTACTTC	CASSRGAVSYEQYF
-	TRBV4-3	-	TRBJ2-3	TGCGCCAGCAGCCAAGACCCCTGGCGGGTAAACACAGATACGCAGTATTTT	CASSQDPWRVNTDTQYF
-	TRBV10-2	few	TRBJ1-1	TGCGCCAGCATCCCAGAGCCGGGACAACGCGTTATGGAAGCTTTCTTT	CASIPEPGQRVMEAFF
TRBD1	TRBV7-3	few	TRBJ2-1	TGTGCCAGCAGCATAATGCCGGGACAGGGGATCAATGAGCAGTTCTTC	CASSIMPGQGINEQFF
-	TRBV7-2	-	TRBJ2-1	TGTGCCAGCAGCTTAGATACATACAATGAGCAGTTCTTC	CASSLDTYNEQFF
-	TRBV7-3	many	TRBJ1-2	TGTGCCAGCAGCCCCTCGATAGGGGCTGGCTACACCTTC	CASSPSIGAGYTF
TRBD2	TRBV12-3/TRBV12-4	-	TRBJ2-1	TGTGCCAGCAGGAGCTCTAGCGGGGGTAGGAATGAGCAGTTCTTC	CASRSSSGGRNEQFF
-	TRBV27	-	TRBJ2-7	TGTGCCAGCAGTTACACGGGCCAGGGGGGCGAGCAGTACTTC	CASSYTGQGGEQYF
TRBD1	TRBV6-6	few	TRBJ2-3	TGTGCCAGCAGTTACAGACAGGGGGTCACAGATACGCAGTATTTT	CASSYRQGVTDTQYF
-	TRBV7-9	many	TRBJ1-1	TGTGCCAGCAGCCAACCTAGGGCTGAAGCTTTCTTT	CASSQPRAEAFF